Listed below are T cell receptor beta chains from one sample, sequenced in a study of blood T cells in healthy people across ages. TCRdb reanalysed the 5' RACE reads using MiXCR and keeps one entry per CDR3 protein. The sample lists about 1.1 million distinct CDR3 sequences, more than 30% occurring once. The source material was blood. The receptors were gathered from a man aged 18 to 35 in good health. Both conserved end residues are part of each CDR3. D genes are given only for firm matches. Some rows mark clone size as missing; the rest say once, few, many or name a class of expanded clone.

clone_size j_call d_call v_call cdr3_nt cdr3_aa
- TRBJ1-4 - TRBV5-5 TGTGCCAGCAGCTCAAAGGGAGCCACTAATGAAAAACTGTTTTTT CASSSKGATNEKLFF
few TRBJ1-1 - TRBV6-5 TGTGCCAGCAGTTACTCCGGGATTGGGGACACTGAAGCTTTCTTT CASSYSGIGDTEAFF
many TRBJ1-2 - TRBV12-3/TRBV12-4 TGTGCCACCACTGGGTCTGTTGCCTATGGCTACACCTTC CATTGSVAYGYTF
- TRBJ1-4 - TRBV7-9 TGTGCCAGCAGCTCAGACAGGCACTATGAAAAACTGTTTTTT CASSSDRHYEKLFF
- TRBJ2-3 TRBD1 TRBV7-2 TGTGCCAGCAGCTTAGAGGGACAGGGGGGAGATACGCAGTATTTT CASSLEGQGGDTQYF
many TRBJ2-1 - TRBV20-1 TGCAGTGCGGCGACAGCCTTTGGTGAGCAGTTCTTC CSAATAFGEQFF
- TRBJ2-1 - TRBV6-2/TRBV6-3 TGTGCCAGCAGTTACTTGGAGGTACCTACGAGCTCCTACAATGAGCAGTTCTTC CASSYLEVPTSSYNEQFF
- TRBJ2-7 - TRBV29-1 TGCAGCGTTGAAGTCGGCAGGTTCGGAGAGCAGTACTTC CSVEVGRFGEQYF
- TRBJ2-3 - TRBV4-1 TGCGCCAGCAGCCTGCGACAGTCTAGCACAGATACGCAGTATTTT CASSLRQSSTDTQYF
- TRBJ2-3 TRBD1 TRBV25-1 TGTGCCAGCAGTGAATATCGGACAGGGGCCAGCACAGATACGCAGTATTTT CASSEYRTGASTDTQYF
- TRBJ1-4 - TRBV2 TGTGCCAGCACGACAGGTCTTAATGAAAAACTGTTTTTT CASTTGLNEKLFF
- TRBJ1-2 - TRBV25-1 TGTGCCAGCAGCCGCTTGGACAACTATGGCTACACCTTC CASSRLDNYGYTF
- TRBJ1-4 - TRBV30 TGTGCCTGTTCAGCAACTAATGAAAAACTGTTTTTT CACSATNEKLFF
few TRBJ2-5 - TRBV12-3/TRBV12-4 TGTGCCAGCAGTTCGATGACTCCTGAGACCCAGTACTTC CASSSMTPETQYF
few TRBJ2-1 - TRBV6-5 TGTGCCAGCAGTTACGACGCGCCTGATAGCTCCTACAATGAGCAGTTCTTC CASSYDAPDSSYNEQFF
- TRBJ1-1 TRBD1 TRBV5-6 TGTGCCAGCAGCTCCCGGGACAGGGGGATATACACTGAAGCTTTCTTT CASSSRDRGIYTEAFF
- TRBJ2-7 - TRBV4-1 TGCGCCAGCAGCCAAGGACAGCGGAGCTCCTACGAGCAGTACTTC CASSQGQRSSYEQYF
- TRBJ1-2 - TRBV29-1 TGCAGCGCTTGGACGGAGTATGGCTACACCTTC CSAWTEYGYTF
few TRBJ1-1 TRBD1 TRBV20-1 TGCAGTGCTAACAGGGGGGGAATTGGTGAAGCTTTCTTT CSANRGGIGEAFF
- TRBJ2-3 - TRBV7-2 - CASSFGSGNTDTQYF
few TRBJ2-1 TRBD2 TRBV5-1 TGCGCCAGCAGAGAACTAGCGGCCTACAATGAGCAGTTCTTC CASRELAAYNEQFF
few TRBJ2-1 - TRBV7-3 TGTGCCAGCAGCCCAAGAAGGACTGCCTACAATGAGCAGTTCTTC CASSPRRTAYNEQFF
many TRBJ2-1 - TRBV7-2 TGTGCCAGCAGCGAAATCTCCTACAATGAGCAGTTCTTC CASSEISYNEQFF
many TRBJ2-1 TRBD1 TRBV4-2 TGTGCCAGCAGCCCCAGGGACAGTAGGAATGAGCAGTTCTTC CASSPRDSRNEQFF
- TRBJ2-7 TRBD1 TRBV6-2/TRBV6-3 TGTGCCAACAGTTACGAGGGGGCGTCCGAGCAGTACTTC CANSYEGASEQYF
- TRBJ2-2 - TRBV20-1 TGCAGTGCTAGAGACCCCGCCAGGGCCGGGGAGCTGTTTTTT CSARDPARAGELFF
few TRBJ1-2 - TRBV12-3/TRBV12-4 TGTGCCAGCAGTCCTCAGGGAGGGGCAGGCAATGGCTACACCTTC CASSPQGGAGNGYTF
few TRBJ2-7 - TRBV7-2 TGTGCCAGCAGCATCACTTTCAGCACAAAGGTCGAGCAGTACTTC CASSITFSTKVEQYF
- TRBJ2-5 TRBD2 TRBV27 TGTGCCAGCAGTAGGGCAGGGAGGGAAGAGACCCAGTACTTC CASSRAGREETQYF
- TRBJ2-2 - TRBV6-6 TGTGCCAGCATGGACAGTTCAACCGGGGAGCTGTTTTTT CASMDSSTGELFF
- TRBJ1-1 - TRBV20-1 TGCAGTGCTAGAGAGCGAGGACCTGAAGCTTTCTTT CSARERGPEAFF
- TRBJ1-5 TRBD1 TRBV5-6 TGTGCCAGCAGCTGGGGGACAGGGGCTCAGCCCCAGCATTTT CASSWGTGAQPQHF
- TRBJ2-1 TRBD1 TRBV6-2/TRBV6-3 TGTGCCAGCAGTTACTCCGACGGCGCGGCAGGGGGACACTACAATGAGCAGTTCTTC CASSYSDGAAGGHYNEQFF